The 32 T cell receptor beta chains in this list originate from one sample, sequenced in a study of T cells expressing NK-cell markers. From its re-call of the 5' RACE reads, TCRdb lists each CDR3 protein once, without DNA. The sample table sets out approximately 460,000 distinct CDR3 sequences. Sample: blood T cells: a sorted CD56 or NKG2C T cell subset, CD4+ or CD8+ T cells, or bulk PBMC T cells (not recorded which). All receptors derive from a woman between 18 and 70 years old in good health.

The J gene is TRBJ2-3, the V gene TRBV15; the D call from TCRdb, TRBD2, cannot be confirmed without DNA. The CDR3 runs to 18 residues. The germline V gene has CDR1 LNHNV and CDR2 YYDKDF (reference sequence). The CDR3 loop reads CATSRDLMSGGYTDTQYF. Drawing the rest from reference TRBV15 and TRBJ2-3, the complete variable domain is DAMVIQNPRYQVTQFGKPVTLSCSQTLNHNVMYWYQQKSSQAPKLLFHYYDKDFNNEADTPDNFQSRRPNTSFCFLDIRSPGLGDTAMYLCATSRDLMSGGYTDTQYFGPGTRLTVL.

The CDR3 loop is CATADRVHQPQHF. The chain carries TRBV27 and TRBJ1-5; TCRdb outputs TRBD1, but without DNA this stays unchecked. From germline, CDR1 is MNHEY and CDR2 SMNVEV (reference sequence). The CDR3 consists of 13 residues.

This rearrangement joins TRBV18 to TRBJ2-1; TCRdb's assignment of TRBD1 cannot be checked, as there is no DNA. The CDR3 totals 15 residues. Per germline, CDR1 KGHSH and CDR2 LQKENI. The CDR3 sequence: CASSFGGATNNEQFF.

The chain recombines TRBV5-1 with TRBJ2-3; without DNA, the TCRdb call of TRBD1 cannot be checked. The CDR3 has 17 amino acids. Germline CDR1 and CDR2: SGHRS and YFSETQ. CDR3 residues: CASSLYGQGSGTDTQYF. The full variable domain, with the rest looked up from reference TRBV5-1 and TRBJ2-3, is KAGVTQTPRYLIKTRGQQVTLSCSPISGHRSVSWYQQTPGQGLQFLFEYFSETQRNKGNFPGRFSGRQFSNSRSEMNVSTLELGDSALYLCASSLYGQGSGTDTQYFGPGTRLTVL.

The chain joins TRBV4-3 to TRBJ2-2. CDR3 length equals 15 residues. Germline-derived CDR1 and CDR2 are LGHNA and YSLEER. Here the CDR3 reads CASSQDSGSTGELFF.

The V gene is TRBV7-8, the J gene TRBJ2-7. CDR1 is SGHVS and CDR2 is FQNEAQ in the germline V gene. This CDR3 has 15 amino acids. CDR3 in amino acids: CASSLGPDTSYEQYF.

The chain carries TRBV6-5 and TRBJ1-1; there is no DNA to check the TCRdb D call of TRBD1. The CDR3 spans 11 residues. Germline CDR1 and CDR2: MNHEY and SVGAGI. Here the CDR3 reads CASRSGLGAFF.

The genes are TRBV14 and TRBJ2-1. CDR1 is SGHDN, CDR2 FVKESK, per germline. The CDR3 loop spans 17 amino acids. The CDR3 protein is CASSRRSLLGTYNEQFF.

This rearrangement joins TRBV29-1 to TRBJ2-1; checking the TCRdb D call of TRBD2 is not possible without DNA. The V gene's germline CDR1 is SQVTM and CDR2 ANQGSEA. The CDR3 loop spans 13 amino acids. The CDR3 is CSVEVHRDSEQFF.

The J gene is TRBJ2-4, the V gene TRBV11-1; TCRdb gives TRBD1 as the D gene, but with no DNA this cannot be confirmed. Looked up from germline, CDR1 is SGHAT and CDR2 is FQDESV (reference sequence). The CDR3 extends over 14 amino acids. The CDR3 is CASSKQGSPNIQYF.

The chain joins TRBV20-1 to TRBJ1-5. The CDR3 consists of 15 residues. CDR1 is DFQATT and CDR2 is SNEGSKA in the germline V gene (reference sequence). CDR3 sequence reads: CSARRGGNSNQPQHF.

The CDR3 region is CASRRGAYGYTF. The rearrangement uses TRBV5-1 and TRBJ1-2; the TCRdb D gene call, TRBD1, has no DNA to confirm it. The length of the CDR3 is 12 residues. Germline assignment: CDR1 SGHRS and CDR2 YFSETQ.

This CDR3 reads CASRLTGQQETQYF. The gene calls are TRBV14 and TRBJ2-5; with no DNA, the TCRdb D assignment of TRBD1 cannot be verified. CDR3 size: 14 residues. CDR1 is SGHDN, CDR2 FVKESK, per germline.

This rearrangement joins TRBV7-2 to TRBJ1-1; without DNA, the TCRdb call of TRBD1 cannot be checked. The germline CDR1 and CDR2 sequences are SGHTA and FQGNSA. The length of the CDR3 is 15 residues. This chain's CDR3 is CASSLDIQGITEAFF.

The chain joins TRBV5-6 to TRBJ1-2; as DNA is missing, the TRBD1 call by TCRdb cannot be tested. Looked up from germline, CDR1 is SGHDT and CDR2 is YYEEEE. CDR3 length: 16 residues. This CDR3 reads CASSPGAGKANYGYTF.

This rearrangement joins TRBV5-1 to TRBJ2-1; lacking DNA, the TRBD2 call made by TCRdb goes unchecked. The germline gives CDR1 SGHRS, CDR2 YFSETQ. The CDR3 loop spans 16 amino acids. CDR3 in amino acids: CASSPKLAGVGNEQFF.

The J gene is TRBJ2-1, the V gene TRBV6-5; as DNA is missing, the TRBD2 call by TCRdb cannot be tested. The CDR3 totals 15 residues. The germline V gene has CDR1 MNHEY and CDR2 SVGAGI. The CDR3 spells CASSYSSLSGIEQFF.

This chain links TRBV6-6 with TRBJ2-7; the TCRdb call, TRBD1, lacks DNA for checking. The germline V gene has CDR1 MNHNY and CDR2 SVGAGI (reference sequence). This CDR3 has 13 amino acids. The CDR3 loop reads CASFSDRGYEQYF.

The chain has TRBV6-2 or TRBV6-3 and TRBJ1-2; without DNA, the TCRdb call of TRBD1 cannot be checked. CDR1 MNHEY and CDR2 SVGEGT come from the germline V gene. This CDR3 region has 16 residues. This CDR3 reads CASRARDRLLNYGYTF.

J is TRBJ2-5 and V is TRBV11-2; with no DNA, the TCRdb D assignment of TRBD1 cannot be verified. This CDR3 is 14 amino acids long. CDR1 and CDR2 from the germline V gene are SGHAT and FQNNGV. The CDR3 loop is CASSPGWDKETQYF. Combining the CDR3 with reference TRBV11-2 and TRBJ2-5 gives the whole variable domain EAGVAQSPRYKIIEKRQSVAFWCNPISGHATLYWYQQILGQGPKLLIQFQNNGVVDDSQLPKDRFSAERLKGVDSTLKIQPAKLEDSAVYLCASSPGWDKETQYFGPGTRLLVL.

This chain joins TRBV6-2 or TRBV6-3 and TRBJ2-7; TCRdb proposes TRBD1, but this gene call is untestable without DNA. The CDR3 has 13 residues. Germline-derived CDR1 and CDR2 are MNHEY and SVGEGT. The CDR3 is CASASDTPYEQYF.

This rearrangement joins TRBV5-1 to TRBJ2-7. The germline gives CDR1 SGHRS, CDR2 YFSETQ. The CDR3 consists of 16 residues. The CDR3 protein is CASSRRRDPSSYEQYF.

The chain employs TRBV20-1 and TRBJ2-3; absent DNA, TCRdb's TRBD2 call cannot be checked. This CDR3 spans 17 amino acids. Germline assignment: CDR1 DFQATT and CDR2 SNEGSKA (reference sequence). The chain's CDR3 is CSAREASGIPSTDTQYF.

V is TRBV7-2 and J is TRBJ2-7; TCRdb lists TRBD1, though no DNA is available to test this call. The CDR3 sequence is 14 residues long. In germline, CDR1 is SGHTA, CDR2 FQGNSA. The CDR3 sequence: CASRPLAGLYEQYF.

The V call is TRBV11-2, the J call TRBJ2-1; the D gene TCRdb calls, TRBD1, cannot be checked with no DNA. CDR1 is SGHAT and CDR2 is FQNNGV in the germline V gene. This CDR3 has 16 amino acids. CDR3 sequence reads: CASSPRGTLPDNEQFF.

The CDR3 is CASSLAQPYGYTF. The chain carries TRBV11-2 and TRBJ1-2. Looked up from germline, CDR1 is SGHAT and CDR2 is FQNNGV. The CDR3 is 13 amino acids.

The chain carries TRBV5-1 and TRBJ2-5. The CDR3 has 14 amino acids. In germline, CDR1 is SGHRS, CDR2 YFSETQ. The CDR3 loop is CASSLDWARETQYF.

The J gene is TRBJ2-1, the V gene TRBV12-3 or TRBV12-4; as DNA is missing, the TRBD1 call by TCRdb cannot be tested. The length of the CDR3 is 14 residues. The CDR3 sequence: CASSLEGPWNEQFF.

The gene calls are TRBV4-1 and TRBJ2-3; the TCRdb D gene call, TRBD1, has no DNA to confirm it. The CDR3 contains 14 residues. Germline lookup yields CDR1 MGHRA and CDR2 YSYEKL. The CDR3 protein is CASSQTRGSDTQYF.

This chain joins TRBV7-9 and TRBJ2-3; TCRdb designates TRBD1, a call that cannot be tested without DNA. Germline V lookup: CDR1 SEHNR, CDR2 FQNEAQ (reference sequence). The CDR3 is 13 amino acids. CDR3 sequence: CAGGGKYTDTQYF. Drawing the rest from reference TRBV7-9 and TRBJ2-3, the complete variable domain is DTGVSQNPRHKITKRGQNVTFRCDPISEHNRLYWYRQTLGQGPEFLTYFQNEAQLEKSRLLSDRFSAERPKGSFSTLEIQRTEQGDSAMYLCAGGGKYTDTQYFGPGTRLTVL.

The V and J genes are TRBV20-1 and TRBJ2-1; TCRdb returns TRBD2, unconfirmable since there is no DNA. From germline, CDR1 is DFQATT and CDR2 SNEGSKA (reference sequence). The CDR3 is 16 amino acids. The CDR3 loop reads CSARGEMRKSYNEQFF.

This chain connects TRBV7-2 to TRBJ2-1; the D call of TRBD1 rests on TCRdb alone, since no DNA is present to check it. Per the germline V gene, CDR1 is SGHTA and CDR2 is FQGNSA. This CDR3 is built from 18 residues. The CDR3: CASSLAVQGTWDYNEQFF.